The present T cell receptor (beta chain) was sequenced within a study of cytomegalovirus exposure and HLA in healthy donors. Study-wide findings and caveats: As confirmed in vitro, a few CMV-associated chains were specific for CMV antigens. Highly shared variants forming one cluster were likely a sequencing artifact.

On this clone itself: Antigen: not known.

PCR employed 60 Vbeta and 13 Jbeta primers. The assay was immunoSEQ multiplex PCR, and TCRdb's table has in-frame clones only and misses some. The sample consists of approximately 160,000 clones, roughly 80% of them appearing once. The CDR3 spans 14 residues. Trimming stripped 0 bases from V and 5 bases from J, with 8 bases between. Germline V lookup: CDR1 SGDLS, CDR2 YYNGEE. The V call is TRBV9, the J call TRBJ2-2; D not certain. This TCR was recovered from a man in his late teens or twenties in good health and CMV-seronegative. Sequenced input: PBMCs. The CDR3 spells CASSVGSSTGELFF. The CDR3 DNA reads as TGTGCCAGCAGCGTAGGTTCCTCTACCGGGGAGCTGTTTTTT.